These 8 T cell receptor beta chains share one sample of origin, sequenced in a study of shared clonotypes between healthy human individuals. In the naive CD8 group, cells lacked CD45RO and were positively selected for CCR7, so terminally differentiated effector memory CD45RA+ cells were left out. Sequencing used immunoSEQ multiplex PCR; TCRdb keeps in-frame clones, though not all of them. This sample has around 2.1 million clones, with approximately 94% found just once. The material sequenced was naive CD8+ T cells from PBMCs. The receptors here all came from a man aged 18 to 29 in good health. Some clones in this sample may be carry-over from other donors' samples.

This rearrangement joins TRBV4-3 to TRBJ2-5; D gene uncertain. CDR3 length: 14 amino acids. In germline, CDR1 is LGHNA, CDR2 YSLEER. V was clipped by 1 base and J by 4 bases, with 10 bases between them. CDR3: CASSQGSGGETQYF. For the CDR3, the DNA is TGCGCCAGCAGCCAAGGATCCGGCGGAGAGACCCAGTACTTC.

The chain has TRBV10-3 and TRBJ2-7; weak D call: TRBD2 (6 bases). Germline lookup yields CDR1 ENHRY and CDR2 SYGVKD. Trimming removed 6 bases from V and 1 base from J, with 13 bases in between. CDR3 size: 14 residues. The CDR3 nucleotides are TGTGCCATCAGAGTTTCTAGCGCATCCTACGAGCAGTACTTC. It encodes CAIRVSSASYEQYF.

The chain links TRBV5-6 to TRBJ2-7; D is possibly TRBD1 or TRBD2 (5 bases each). CDR1 is SGHDT and CDR2 is YYEEEE in the germline V gene. Trimming cost V 0 bases and J 2 bases, with 12 bases left between them. There are 15 residues in the CDR3. CDR3 nucleotides: TGTGCCAGCAGCTTGGGGTTTGAGGGACCCTACGAGCAGTACTTC. It is translated as CASSLGFEGPYEQYF. Based on the CDR3 plus reference TRBV5-6 and TRBJ2-7, the full variable domain is DAGVTQSPTHLIKTRGQQVTLRCSPKSGHDTVSWYQQALGQGPQFIFQYYEEEERQRGNFPDRFSGHQFPNYSSELNVNALLLGDSALYLCASSLGFEGPYEQYFGPGTRLTVT.

V gene TRBV5-4 combines with J gene TRBJ2-3, with 11 bases identical to TRBD1. The V gene's germline CDR1 is SGHNT and CDR2 YYREEE (reference sequence). J lost 4 bases, V lost 3 bases, and 4 bases had no gene match. This CDR3 contains 15 residues. This CDR3 reads CASSSDRGLADTQYF. The CDR3 region has the DNA TGTGCCAGCAGCTCGGACAGGGGGCTGGCAGATACGCAGTATTTT.

As for this clone: At the DNA level, this CDR3 is encoded by other sequences in the same sample as well. The DNA for the CDR3 is TGTGCCAGCAGTTTAGGGGGTTGGAATGAAAAACTGTTTTTT. This codes for CASSLGGWNEKLFF. The chain employs TRBV28 and TRBJ1-4; perhaps TRBD1 as D (5 bases). The CDR3 has 14 amino acids. V gave up 2 bases and J gave up 5 bases, with 9 bases separating them. The germline gives CDR1 MDHEN, CDR2 SYDVKM.

CDR3 sequence: CASSLGGGDKYNEQFF. CDR3 coding DNA: TGTGCCAGCAGCTTGGGTGGCGGGGATAAATACAATGAGCAGTTCTTC. The chain recombines TRBV5-6 with TRBJ2-1; maybe TRBD2 (6 bases). Germline V gives CDR1 SGHDT, CDR2 YYEEEE. The CDR3 is made up of 16 amino acids. V lost 0 bases, J lost 4 bases, and 14 bases lay in between.

The J gene is TRBJ2-7, the V gene TRBV13; D ambiguous. The CDR3 totals 13 residues. Trimming shortened V by 5 bases and J by 0 bases, and 8 bases separated the two germline ends. The germline CDR1 and CDR2 sequences are PRHDT and FYEKMQ (reference sequence). CDR3 in amino acids: CASSPSSSYEQYF. The DNA of the CDR3 is TGTGCCAGCAGCCCCTCGAGCTCCTACGAGCAGTACTTC.

This clone showed up just once. Here the CDR3 DNA reads TGTGCCAGCAGCATTAGCGGGGCCTACAATGAGCAGTTCTTC. The encoded protein is CASSISGAYNEQFF. The chain employs TRBV5-6 and TRBJ2-1; 8 positions agree with TRBD2. The V segment lost 4 bases and the J segment 2 bases; nucleotides outside the gene matches: 2. CDR3 length: 14 residues. Germline V lookup: CDR1 SGHDT, CDR2 YYEEEE.